These 5 T cell receptor beta chains originate from one sample sequenced in a study of blood T cell repertoires in COVID-19 (dated by TCRdb to between 2020 and 2021). The library relied on the immunoSEQ multiplex PCR assay. TCRdb took this table from immuneACCESS and kept in-frame rearrangements with V and J called. Such tables lack part of the clones; where checked against another copy, unresolved V genes explain under half of the gap, and the rest is unexplained. Present in this sample are 110,000 or so clones, about nine tenths of which were seen just once. Under 2.5% of the sample is held by the ten biggest clonotypes. The sample taken for sequencing was peripheral blood. These TCRs come from a human donor in a cohort sampled during active COVID-19.

J is TRBJ1-5 and V is TRBV28, with D unresolved. The CDR3 length is 13 residues. V gave up 3 bases and J gave up 7 bases, with 10 bases separating them. The germline gives CDR1 MDHEN, CDR2 SYDVKM. CDR3: CASSLAGKQPQHF. The CDR3 DNA reads TGTGCCAGCAGTTTGGCAGGAAAACAGCCCCAGCATTTT.

The V and J genes are TRBV29-1 and TRBJ1-2, with 7 bases aligning to TRBD1. CDR1 is SQVTM and CDR2 is ANQGSEA in the germline V gene. V was clipped by 6 bases and J by 5 bases; unmatched bases: 9. This CDR3 contains 13 residues. CDR3 protein: CSVNSGTEYGYTF. CDR3 nucleotide sequence: TGCAGCGTAAACTCCGGGACAGAATATGGCTACACCTTC. The whole variable domain, remainder taken from reference TRBV29-1 and TRBJ1-2, is SAVISQKPSRDICQRGTSLTIQCQVDSQVTMMFWYRQQPGQSLTLIATANQGSEATYESGFVIDKFPISRPNLTFSTLTVSNMSPEDSSIYLCSVNSGTEYGYTFGSGTRLTVV.

The rearrangement uses TRBV19 and TRBJ1-2; 9 bases align to TRBD1. The germline gives CDR1 LNHDA, CDR2 SQIVND (reference sequence). Trimming cost V 5 bases and J 7 bases; bases outside gene matches: 5. This CDR3 contains 13 residues. In DNA form, the CDR3 reads TGTGCCAGTAGTCTACAGGGGGCATCTGGCTACACCTTC. It is translated as CASSLQGASGYTF. The full variable domain, in which reference TRBV19 and TRBJ1-2 provide the parts outside the CDR3, is DGGITQSPKYLFRKEGQNVTLSCEQNLNHDAMYWYRQDPGQGLRLIYYSQIVNDFQKGDIAEGYSVSREKKESFPLTVTSAQKNPTAFYLCASSLQGASGYTFGSGTRLTVV.

The chain carries TRBV5-1 and TRBJ2-1, with 8 bases matching TRBD2. J was trimmed by 7 bases and V by 5 bases; bases with no gene match: 8. In germline, CDR1 is SGHRS, CDR2 YFSETQ. The CDR3 totals 14 residues. DNA of the CDR3: TGCGCCAGCAGTGAGGTAGCGGGAAAAAATGAGCAGTTCTTC. Translating gives CASSEVAGKNEQFF.

The rearrangement joins TRBV27 to TRBJ2-1, with 11 bases identical to TRBD1. CDR3 size: 15 residues. Germline V CDR1 and CDR2: MNHEY, SMNVEV (reference sequence). Germline trimming cut 5 bases from V and 8 bases from J; bases unmatched to any gene: 8. The CDR3, as DNA: TGTGCCAGCAGTCCCGGACAGGGGGCGATCGATGAGCAGTTCTTC. Translation gives CASSPGQGAIDEQFF.